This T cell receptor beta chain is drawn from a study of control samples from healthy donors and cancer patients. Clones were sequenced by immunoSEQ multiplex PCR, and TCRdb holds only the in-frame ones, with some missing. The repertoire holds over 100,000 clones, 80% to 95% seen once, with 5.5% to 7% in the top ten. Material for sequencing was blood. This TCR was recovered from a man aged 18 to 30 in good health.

The CDR3 bases are TGTGCCAGCAGCTTAGTTCCAGGGGACTACGAGCAGTACTTC. Residues: CASSLVPGDYEQYF. The chain recombines TRBV11-2 with TRBJ2-7; maybe TRBD1 (6 bases). CDR1 is SGHAT and CDR2 is FQNNGV in the germline V gene. This CDR3 region has 14 residues. V gave up 1 base and J gave up 3 bases, with 10 bases separating them. Based on the CDR3 plus reference TRBV11-2 and TRBJ2-7, the full variable domain is EAGVAQSPRYKIIEKRQSVAFWCNPISGHATLYWYQQILGQGPKLLIQFQNNGVVDDSQLPKDRFSAERLKGVDSTLKIQPAKLEDSAVYLCASSLVPGDYEQYFGPGTRLTVT.